This TCR beta chain was found in a study of cytomegalovirus exposure and HLA in healthy donors (dated by TCRdb to between 2016 and 2019). Background for the entire study: According to an earlier analysis of several hundred of the donors, about 170 million T cells yielded 100 million or so unique TCR beta sequences and less than 300 Gb of sequence data. The genetic ancestry cluster associated with self-reported Caucasian donors included around four fifths of the 300 to 400 genotyped donors. Using immunosequencing, the study profiled T cell repertoires from around 670 subjects and related those repertoires to cytomegalovirus serostatus. All discovery cohort repertoires had been generated using a single sequencing platform. The study was designed to test whether signatures of past pathogen exposure could be identified by cataloging public T cell receptors. The later analysis used no new phenotypic data to find candidate immune exposures, relying instead on TCR beta sequences and their occurrence across donors. HLA typing included class I and class II loci at four-digit resolution. A later genetic analysis used genome-wide SNP genotypes for about three fifths of the 666 donors, treating that subset as a discovery cohort. On average, roughly 200,000 unique TCR beta nucleotide sequences were sequenced per donor among more than 350 genotyped donors of the cohort, with about 17% of those sequences being non-productive. In an earlier analysis of roughly 580 of the donors, high-throughput TCR beta sequencing was used to judge whether each TCR beta V gene segment behaved as functional or pseudogenic. Donor age, sex, ethnicity and CMV serostatus were compiled alongside the repertoire data. The study combined high-throughput TCR immunosequencing, statistical association of individual TCRs with disease status, and machine learning to predict cytomegalovirus infection status. Four or five DR-DQ haplotypes were handled as single units for association and clustering because linkage in the cohort was strong. Approximately 310 gigabases of sequencing data and approximately 85 million unique TCR sequences were included in an early release covering around 650 HLA-typed donors. Along with the roughly 700-subject first cohort, a separate validation cohort of over a hundred different subjects was used. The number of typed donors differed by locus: roughly 629-640 for A, B, C, DRB1 and DQB1; 522 for DQA1; 606 for DPA1; and roughly 490 for DPB1. A later analysis re-analyzed previously published TCR beta repertoires from 660 or so donors and added high-resolution HLA genotyping to study TCR occurrence patterns.

The cohort consisted of 650 to 700 healthy bone marrow donors. At the time of sampling, all cohort members were nominally healthy, though unrecorded immune exposures were likely present. The donor tested CMV seronegative, placing the donor among the roughly 350 seronegative members of the cohort. Each donor provided a peripheral blood sample, and peripheral blood mononuclear cells were used for TCR beta sequencing. The Qiagen DNeasy Blood Extraction Kit was used to extract genomic DNA from the blood cell samples. On the study overall, not on this receptor specifically: Assigning TCR associations to individual alleles was difficult when HLA alleles, especially DR and DQ, strongly co-occurred. An earlier analysis of around 600 of the donors showed that most TCR beta V segments appeared in productive rearrangements either about 87% or about 30% of the time, which broadly matched IMGT annotations. HLA typing was unavailable for some donors at each locus, so association tests used only the typed subset. A further reported finding was that TCR beta sequences accurately predicted the HLA-A and HLA-B alleles for most subjects in the first cohort. In a later analysis, TCR association rates were found to vary across HLA loci, with the most associated TCRs seen for DRB1 alleles and the fewest for HLA-C alleles. In vitro tests confirmed that a few of the cytomegalovirus-associated TCR beta chains recognize cytomegalovirus antigens. A cluster of highly shared sequence variants was judged likely to represent a technical artifact of the sequencing pipeline. Immune exposure information for the cohort was limited to CMV serostatus. Correlated functional status among segregating V segments might be attributable to linkage disequilibrium, but an unknown experimental factor could not be ruled out. A later genetic analysis associated a missense DCLRE1C variant with V-gene and J-gene trimming of TCR beta chains, and an independent cohort replicated the association. At a false discovery rate of 0.05, a later analysis linked some 18,000 TCR beta sequences to specific HLA alleles. Most CMV-associated TCR beta chains appeared to be HLA-restricted in a later analysis, and the HLA associations seemed to be driven largely by CMV exposure. A total of 150 or so TCR beta chains were listed by the study as associated with cytomegalovirus. Across donors, most TCR sequences were observed very rarely, whereas some public TCRs were present in many individuals. The presence/absence analyses assumed that sequencing depth was roughly uniform across donors, and that assumption may not be true. Because counts were too low, fewer than 20 rarely observed V segments, including chromosome 9 orphons, were excluded from the earlier analysis of about 500 of the donors. According to a later genetic analysis, donors in an Asian-associated ancestry cluster had fewer N-insertions in productive TCRs than the approximately 700-donor mean. This cohort had only TCR beta chains sequenced, and the lack of alpha or paired-chain data limited which features could be detected. In both the original and validation cohorts, the classifier was reported to diagnose cytomegalovirus status with high specificity and sensitivity. In a later analysis, HLA-associated TCR beta chains showed more clonal expansion and lower generation probabilities than non-associated chains that were equally common. The authors suggested that the approach could potentially be generalized to other disease states and immunological phenotypes. A later analysis reported that several top co-occurrence clusters appeared linked to parvovirus B19, influenza, CMV and Epstein-Barr virus. Some IMGT-functional V segments, including TRBV6-2 and TRBV6-3, could not be distinguished by the 87-base-pair reads and were therefore excluded.

V sheds 6 bases and J sheds 4 bases, leaving 18 bases between their ends. From the germline V gene, CDR1 is MNHEY and CDR2 is SVGAGI. The CDR3 has 15 amino acids, counting the end cysteine and phenylalanine. CDR3 DNA is the only sequence kept; it has 45 bases, read in frame from the first base. Preparation of the library involved the immunoSEQ multiplex PCR assay. For the multiplex PCR, a mixture combining 60 forward primers for TCR Vbeta segments and 13 reverse primers for TCR Jbeta segments was used. The CDR3 region of rearranged TCR beta genes was amplified from genomic DNA by a multiplex PCR assay. The amplified TCR beta libraries were sequenced on the Illumina HiSeq System as 87-base-pair reads. Processing in the source paper ran as follows. Across the 670 or so repertoires, a later analysis counted approximately 83 million unique TCR beta chains, 9 million to 14 million of which were shared by at least two donors. A nearest-neighbor algorithm error-corrected the raw reads and collapsed the reads into unique sequences, merging closely related sequences to remove PCR and sequencing errors. Alignment of CDR3 sequences to IMGT reference sequences was used to assign V, D and J gene segments. For a sequence to be retained, a match of at least six nucleotides was required to both a V gene segment and a J gene segment. Rearrangements were classified as productive when the CDR3 lacked stop codons and remained in frame with V and J, and all other rearrangements were classified as non-productive. CDR3 was defined according to IMGT convention as the region running from the second conserved V-encoded cysteine to the conserved J-encoded phenylalanine. The earlier analysis of fewer than 750 of the donors excluded sequences that lacked an unambiguous match to a single V gene segment. In an earlier analysis of 587 of the donors, V segments were called functional above 56.7% productive rearrangements and were called segregating when the between-donor standard deviation exceeded 5%. A statistical classification framework was developed to diagnose cytomegalovirus status using the catalog of TCR beta chain sequences. A later analysis assigned V and J genes by comparing TCR nucleotide sequences with IMGT/GENE-DB human TR gene sequences. In a later analysis, CDR3 sequences and most-parsimonious VDJ recombination scenarios were assigned using the TCRdist pipeline. In a later analysis, each TCR beta chain was defined by its CDR3 amino acid sequence together with its V-gene family, and reads lacking a unique V-gene family were excluded. To address suspected cross-contamination and a sequencing artifact, a later analysis removed 550 to 750 highly shared, low-generation-probability nucleotide sequences. In a later analysis, a clonal expansion index for each public chain was calculated from normalized within-repertoire ranks of inferred template counts. In a later analysis, generation probabilities were computed using a VDJ recombination model fitted to out-of-frame rearrangements, and the results were checked against IGoR. In a later analysis, hypergeometric tests were used to score TCR-TCR, TCR-HLA and TCR-CMV co-occurrence, with a repertoire-size bias correction applied to TCR pairs. To estimate false discovery rates, a later analysis permuted the HLA or CMV assignments 20 times. In a later analysis, co-occurring TCRs were grouped using DBSCAN, with TCRdist sequence similarity added in when clustering inside HLA-allele-positive subsets. Co-occurrence clustering excluded repertoires with fewer than 30,000 or more than 120,000 public chains, plus five with anomalous nucleotide sharing. TCRdb stores this immuneACCESS table with in-frame sequences only. Part of the clones is absent; in the studies checked, under half of the shortfall reflects unresolved V genes, and no reason is known for the rest. Clone size and V and J calls were adopted from that table, with D and trimming inferred from the DNA. Within this sample are 90,000 to 100,000 clones, with about 81% of them counted one time only. The top ten clonotypes cover 1.4% to 1.5% of the sample.

In the case of this clone: Its antigen specificity is not known. No much larger clonotype is one base removed from it; base qualities were not supplied.

The chain is encoded by TRBV6-5 joined to TRBJ1-2; matching of 5 bases hints at TRBD1 as the D gene. This receptor was taken from a man aged 40-50 years in good health and CMV-seronegative. The sample taken for sequencing was PBMCs. The encoded CDR3 is CASSPTAGPRYGYTF. The sequenced DNA: TGTGCCAGCAGCCCGACGGCGGGGCCCCGCTATGGCTACACCTTC.